A selection of T cell receptor beta chains follows, all from one sample in a study of blood T cell repertoires in COVID-19. Using immunoSEQ multiplex PCR, the repertoire was profiled, and TCRdb retains in-frame clones only, with some absent. Of approximately 210,000 clones listed, roughly 85% are singletons. The specimen sequenced was peripheral blood. The receptors derive from a woman between 40 and 50 years old with active or convalescent COVID-19. CDR3s include the opening cysteine and the closing phenylalanine or tryptophan. Fields, in order: clone size, D gene, V gene, J gene, CDR3 protein, CDR3 DNA. The D gene is left open where the match is weak. Size is omitted from some rows. Given values are once, few, many or a class for expanded clones.

>once|TRBD1|TRBV6-1|TRBJ1-2
CASSEGQGNYGYTF
TGTGCCAGCAGTGAAGGACAGGGTAACTATGGCTACACCTTC
>few|NA|TRBV19|TRBJ1-5
CASSMVLGAGRQPQHF
TGTGCCAGTAGTATGGTTCTGGGGGCAGGGCGCCAGCCCCAGCATTTT
>NA|TRBD1|TRBV29-1|TRBJ2-2
CSVREGAGGELFF
TGCAGCGTTCGTGAGGGGGCAGGCGGGGAGCTGTTTTTT
>NA|NA|TRBV7-3|TRBJ2-3
CASSLRGRQPIGTDTQYF
TGTGCCAGCAGCTTAAGAGGCCGACAGCCGATTGGCACAGATACGCAGTATTTT
>NA|NA|TRBV23-1|TRBJ2-7
CASSQSGGPGEQYF
TGCGCCAGCAGTCAATCGGGGGGTCCGGGCGAGCAGTACTTC
>NA|TRBD2|TRBV27|TRBJ2-1
CASSHTGGDNEQFF
TGTGCCAGCAGTCACACGGGGGGTGACAATGAGCAGTTCTTC
>NA|NA|TRBV30|TRBJ1-5
CAWSVRGNQPQHF
TGTGCCTGGAGTGTACGGGGGAATCAGCCCCAGCATTTT
>NA|TRBD1|TRBV7-3|TRBJ1-1
CASSEGQLNTEAFF
TGTGCCAGCAGCGAGGGACAGCTGAACACTGAAGCTTTCTTT
>once|NA|TRBV24-1|TRBJ2-6
CATVRLSGANVLTF
TGTGCCACCGTCAGGCTTTCTGGGGCCAACGTCCTGACTTTC
>NA|NA|TRBV2|TRBJ1-6
CASQITSSYNSPLHF
TGTGCCAGCCAGATAACCAGCTCCTATAATTCACCCCTCCACTTT
>NA|NA|TRBV27|TRBJ2-2
CASSLDLYTGELFF
TGTGCCAGCAGTCTCGACTTATACACCGGGGAGCTGTTTTTT
>NA|TRBD1|TRBV11-2|TRBJ1-2
CASSPRDRGRRGYTF
TGTGCCAGCAGCCCCCGGGACAGGGGGCGCCGGGGCTACACCTTC